The source of this TCR beta chain is a study of T cells in narcolepsy. Study-wide context: Patients with NT1 or NT2 and healthy control donors were enrolled.

Clones were sequenced by immunoSEQ multiplex PCR, and TCRdb holds only the in-frame ones, with some missing. The sample gives just under 35,000 clones, approximately 84% of which show up once; about 0.95% is in the top ten. With respect to this clone: No antigen is known for it.

Study-level findings and limits: Autoreactive clone sequences were missing from some blood memory CD4+ repertoires.

CDR3 length: 14 amino acids. Germline V gene data show CDR1 as SQVTM and CDR2 as ANQGSEA. Trimming shortened V by 4 bases and J by 6 bases, and 18 bases separated the two germline ends. The genes are TRBV29-1 and TRBJ1-1, with D possibly being TRBD1 (5 bases). This receptor was identified in a human donor in good health. Sequenced sample: memory (CD45RA-) CD4+ T cells from blood. The CDR3 sequence is CSVAWAGVRSEAFF. CDR3 bases: TGCAGCGTTGCATGGGCGGGGGTCAGGTCTGAAGCTTTCTTT.